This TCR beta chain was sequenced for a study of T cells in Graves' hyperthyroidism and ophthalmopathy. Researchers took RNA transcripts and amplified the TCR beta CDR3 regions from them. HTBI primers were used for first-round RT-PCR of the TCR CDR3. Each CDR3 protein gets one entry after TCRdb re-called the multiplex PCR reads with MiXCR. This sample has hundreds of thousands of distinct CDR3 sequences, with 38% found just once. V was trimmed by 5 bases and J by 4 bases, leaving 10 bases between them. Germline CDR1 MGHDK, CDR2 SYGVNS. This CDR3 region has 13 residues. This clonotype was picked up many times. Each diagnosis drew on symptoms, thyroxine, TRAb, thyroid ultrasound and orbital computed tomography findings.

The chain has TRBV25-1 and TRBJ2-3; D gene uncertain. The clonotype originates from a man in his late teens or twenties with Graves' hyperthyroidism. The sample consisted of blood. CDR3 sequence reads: CASSSKGPDTQYF. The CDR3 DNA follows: TGTGCCAGCAGTTCAAAGGGTCCAGATACGCAGTATTTT.